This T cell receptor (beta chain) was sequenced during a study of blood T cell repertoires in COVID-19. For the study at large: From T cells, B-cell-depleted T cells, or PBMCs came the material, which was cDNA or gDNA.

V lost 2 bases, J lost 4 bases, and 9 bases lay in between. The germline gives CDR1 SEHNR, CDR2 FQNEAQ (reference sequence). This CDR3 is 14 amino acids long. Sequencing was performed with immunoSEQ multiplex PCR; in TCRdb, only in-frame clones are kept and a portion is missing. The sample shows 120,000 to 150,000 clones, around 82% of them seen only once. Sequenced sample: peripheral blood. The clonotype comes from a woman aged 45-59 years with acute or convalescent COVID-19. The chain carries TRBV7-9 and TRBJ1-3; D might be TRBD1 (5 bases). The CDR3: CASSLISGGNTIYF. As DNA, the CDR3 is TGTGCCAGCAGCTTAATTTCAGGGGGAAACACCATATATTTT.